This TCR beta chain comes out of a study of early T cells in non-severe SARS-CoV-2 infection. V lost 3 bases, J lost 0 bases, and 6 bases lay in between. The CDR3 runs 14 residues. Germline V gene sequence: CDR1 LNHDA, CDR2 SQIVND (reference sequence). TCRdb analysed the 5' RACE reads with MiXCR anew, one entry per CDR3 protein. The repertoire holds under 65,000 distinct CDR3 sequences, with roughly an eighth as singletons. The V gene is TRBV19, the J gene TRBJ2-1; D not certain. The TCR comes from an adult who was a healthcare worker with PCR-confirmed SARS-CoV-2 infection or an uninfected control (not recorded which). This material consisted of whole blood, taken at baseline. CDR3 sequence: CASSIFSSYNEQFF. The CDR3 DNA reads as TGTGCCAGTAGTATCTTCAGCTCCTACAATGAGCAGTTCTTC. Full variable domain (rest looked up from reference TRBV19 and TRBJ2-1): DGGITQSPKYLFRKEGQNVTLSCEQNLNHDAMYWYRQDPGQGLRLIYYSQIVNDFQKGDIAEGYSVSREKKESFPLTVTSAQKNPTAFYLCASSIFSSYNEQFFGPGTRLTVL.